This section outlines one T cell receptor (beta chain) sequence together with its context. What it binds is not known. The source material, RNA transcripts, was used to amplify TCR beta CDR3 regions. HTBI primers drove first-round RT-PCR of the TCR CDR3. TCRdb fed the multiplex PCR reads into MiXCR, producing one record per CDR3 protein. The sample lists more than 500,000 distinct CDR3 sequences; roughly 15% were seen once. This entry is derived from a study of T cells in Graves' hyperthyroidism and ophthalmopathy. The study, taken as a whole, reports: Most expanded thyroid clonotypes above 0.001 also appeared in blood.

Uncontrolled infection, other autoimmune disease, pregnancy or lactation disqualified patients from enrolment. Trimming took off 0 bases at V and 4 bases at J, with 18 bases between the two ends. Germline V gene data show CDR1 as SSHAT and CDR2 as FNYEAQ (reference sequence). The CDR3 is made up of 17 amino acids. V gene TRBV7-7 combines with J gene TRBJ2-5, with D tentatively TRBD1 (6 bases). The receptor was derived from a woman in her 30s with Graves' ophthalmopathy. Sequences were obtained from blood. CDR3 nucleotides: TGTGCCAGCAGCTTAGCCTGGCGCCAGGGGTGGCGAGAGACCCAGTACTTC. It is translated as CASSLAWRQGWRETQYF.